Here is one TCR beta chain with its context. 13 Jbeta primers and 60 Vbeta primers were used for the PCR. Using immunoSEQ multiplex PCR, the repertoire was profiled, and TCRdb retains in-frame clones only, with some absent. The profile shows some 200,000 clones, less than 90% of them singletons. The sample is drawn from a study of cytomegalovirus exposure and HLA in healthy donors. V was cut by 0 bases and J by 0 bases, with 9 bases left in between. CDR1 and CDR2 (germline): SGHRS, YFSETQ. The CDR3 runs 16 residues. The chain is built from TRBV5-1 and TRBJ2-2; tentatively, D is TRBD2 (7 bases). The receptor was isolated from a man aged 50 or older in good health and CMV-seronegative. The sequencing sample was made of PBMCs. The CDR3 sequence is CASSLGGGPNTGELFF. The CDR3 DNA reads TGCGCCAGCAGCTTGGGCGGGGGCCCGAACACCGGGGAGCTGTTTTTT.